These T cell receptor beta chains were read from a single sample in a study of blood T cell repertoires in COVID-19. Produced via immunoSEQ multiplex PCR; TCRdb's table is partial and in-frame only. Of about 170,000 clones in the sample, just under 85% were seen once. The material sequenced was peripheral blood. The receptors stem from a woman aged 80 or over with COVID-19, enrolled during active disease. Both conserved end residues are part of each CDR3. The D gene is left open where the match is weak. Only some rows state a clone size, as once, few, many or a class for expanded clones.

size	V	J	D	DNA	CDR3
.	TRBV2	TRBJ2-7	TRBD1	TGTGCCAGCAGCGGACAGGGGGCCACTTCCTACGAGCAGTACTTC	CASSGQGATSYEQYF
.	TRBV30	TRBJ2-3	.	TGTGCCTGGAACGGGGGAGGTGGAGATACGCAGTATTTT	CAWNGGGGDTQYF
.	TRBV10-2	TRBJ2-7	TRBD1	TGCGCCAGCAGAAAGGACAGGGTCGAGCAGTACTTC	CASRKDRVEQYF
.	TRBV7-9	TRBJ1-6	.	TGTGCCAGCAGCTACGGGGTTCGGGTAGGATCCTATAATTCACCCCTCCACTTT	CASSYGVRVGSYNSPLHF
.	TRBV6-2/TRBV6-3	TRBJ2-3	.	TGTGCCAGCAGTACGACAGTAGCCCCCTCCGCGCAGTATTTT	CASSTTVAPSAQYF
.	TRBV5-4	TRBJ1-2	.	TGTGCCAGCAGCTTGGCAGGGAAGAACTATGGCTACACCTTC	CASSLAGKNYGYTF
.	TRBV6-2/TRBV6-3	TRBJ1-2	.	TGTGCCAGCAGTTCCTTCACCGGGAACTATGGCTACACCTTC	CASSSFTGNYGYTF
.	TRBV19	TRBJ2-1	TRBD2	TGTGCCAGTAGTATAGGTCGGGGGGATCTTGAAAGGCAGTTCTTC	CASSIGRGDLERQFF
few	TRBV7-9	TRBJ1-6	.	TGTGCCAGCAGCCAATTGGGCCGGTTAGATAATTCACCCCTCCACTTT	CASSQLGRLDNSPLHF
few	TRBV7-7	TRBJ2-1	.	TGTGCTAGCAGCAATCTAGCGAACTACAATGAGCAGTTCTTC	CASSNLANYNEQFF
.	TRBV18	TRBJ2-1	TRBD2	TGTGCCAGCTCACCGTACGACGGACTAGCGGACAATGAGCAGTTCTTC	CASSPYDGLADNEQFF
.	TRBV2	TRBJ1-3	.	TGTGCCAGCAGTGAAATTGGCAGGCTGAGCTCTGGAAACACCATATATTTT	CASSEIGRLSSGNTIYF